This paragraph covers one T cell receptor beta chain sequence. In its sample, this clonotype was seen many times. This receptor's antigen is unknown. Base qualities were left out, and no much larger clone turns up one base away. Compared with germline, V lacks 2 bases and J lacks 4 bases; bases without a gene match: 8. The CDR1 and CDR2 encoded by the germline V gene are MDHEN and SYDVKM. Reading from cysteine to phenylalanine, the CDR3 counts 16 amino acids. Solely the CDR3 DNA is kept, with 48 bases framed from the first base. First-strand cDNA was synthesized using Superscript III and a set of TRAV- and TRBV-specific primers, so that both TCRalpha and TCRbeta chains were covered. TCRs were amplified for 20 PCR cycles with Phusion, using a constant-region primer paired with the adapter attached to the V primers. The isolated mRNA was amplified using the MessageAmp II aRNA Amplification Kit, with in vitro transcription performed for less than 20 hours at 37 degrees C. The Dynabeads mRNA DIRECT Purification Kit was used to isolate mRNA for TCR sequencing. Indexed Illumina adapters were added in a second Phusion PCR of 25 to 30 cycles, and the PCR products were purified with AMPure XP beads. An Illumina MiniSeq instrument was used to deep-sequence the TCRalpha and TCRbeta libraries. The paper's processing steps were these. Custom Perl scripts pooled TCR sequences encoding the same protein, removed out-of-frame sequences and computed each clonotype's abundance. TCR sequences supported by only a single read were excluded from analysis. Among the metrics used to describe the repertoires were Shannon entropy, Gini index, clonality, richness, and the frequency of TCRs shared between repertoires. The public reads were run again by TCRdb, first through fastp at Q25 and then through MiXCR, and only productive beta chains were kept. Entries that share a CDR3 protein sequence are merged under the most common genes and DNA. TCRdb's processing, not the authors' own work, is the source of the V and J calls. The sample table shows 80,000 to 95,000 distinct CDR3 sequences, and more than 8% are seen once. Around 0.98% of the sample belongs to the ten largest clones.

This sample is part of a study of low-dose radiotherapy and immunotherapy resistance in tumors (dated by TCRdb to between 2021 and 2022). Concerning the study at large: Cohort 1 received 0.5 Gy per fraction every 2 weeks, with a prescribed total PTV dose of 6.5 Gy. In Cohort 2, 1 Gy per fraction was delivered every two weeks, for a total of 13 Gy over 26 weeks. Nivolumab and ipilimumab were both given intravenously, with nivolumab at a 240 mg flat dose every two weeks and ipilimumab at 1 mg/kg every six weeks. Cyclophosphamide 200 mg/m2 was administered intravenously every two weeks, one day before each radiation and immunotherapy administration. Aspirin 300 mg was taken orally once daily by patients for four cycles, starting on cycle 1 day 1. Trial participants were not randomized into treatment groups. Eight patients were included in the translational analysis: three from the first dose cohort and the first five from the second dose cohort.

In the paper's terms, the time point label means: before trial treatment. The donors came from RACIN, which was a single-arm phase I dose-escalation trial that paired nivolumab and ipilimumab with aspirin, low-dose cyclophosphamide and low-dose radiotherapy. To be eligible, a patient needed to have an advanced solid tumor that was TIL-negative. The source material was PBMCs, sampled before treatment. The chain couples TRBV28 to TRBJ2-7, and 10 junction bases match TRBD2. The clonotype comes from a male donor with prostate cancer. The sequence in DNA is TGTGCCAGCAGTTTAAGCGGAGCGGGAGGGAGGTACGAGCAGTACTTC. This encodes CASSLSGAGGRYEQYF.